This is a list of T cell receptor beta chains from one sample in a study of cytomegalovirus exposure and HLA in healthy donors. Assay: immunoSEQ multiplex PCR; the TCRdb copy retains only in-frame clones and omits some. The table has about 130,000 clones, around 76% seen once. Sequencing was carried out using PBMCs. These TCRs come from a woman in her forties or fifties in good health and CMV-seronegative. Each CDR3 is given with its conserved first and last residue.

j_gene | len | v_gene | CDR3aa
TRBJ1-1 | 14 | TRBV29-1 | CSVAHRGPDTEAFF
TRBJ2-3 | 17 | TRBV11-3 | CASSLDRGGRRGDTQYF
TRBJ1-2 | 14 | TRBV2 | CASSEIVTVYGYTF
TRBJ1-1 | 15 | TRBV7-3 | CASSLGRTPNTEAFF
TRBJ2-7 | 13 | TRBV27 | CASRLAGGYEQYF
TRBJ1-2 | 12 | TRBV29-1 | CSVGTANYGYTF
TRBJ2-2 | 17 | TRBV7-3 | CASSLPSGSGQTGELFF
TRBJ1-5 | 15 | TRBV5-1 | CASSLAPTGGQPQHF
TRBJ2-3 | 16 | TRBV9 | CASSVGSGRSTDTQYF
TRBJ1-4 | 12 | TRBV29-1 | CSAGTRGEKLFF
TRBJ1-5 | 15 | TRBV7-2 | CASSPGTGGNQPQHF
TRBJ1-2 | 17 | TRBV9 | CASSAGGSASINYGYTF
TRBJ2-1 | 13 | TRBV9 | CASSSTSVPEQFF
TRBJ2-7 | 15 | TRBV6-5 | CASSSRRGLGYEQYF
TRBJ1-3 | 17 | TRBV7-8 | CASSLIRSTTSGNTIYF
TRBJ1-2 | 13 | TRBV30 | CAWSVAGAGGYTF
TRBJ2-3 | 16 | TRBV11-3 | CASSLGAGASTDTQYF
TRBJ2-3 | 15 | TRBV27 | CASRPQGGSTDTQYF
TRBJ1-5 | 15 | TRBV7-2 | CASSLAGSDNQPQHF
TRBJ2-5 | 15 | TRBV27 | CASSSPRGREETQYF
TRBJ1-3 | 14 | TRBV5-4 | CASSSGQARNTIYF
TRBJ1-1 | 14 | TRBV7-2 | CASSLSRGHTEAFF
TRBJ1-1 | 12 | TRBV5-6 | CASSLSAGSAFF
TRBJ2-2 | 16 | TRBV5-5 | CASSPSSGWNTGELFF
TRBJ2-3 | 15 | TRBV6-6 | CASSSLAGVSDTQYF
TRBJ2-4 | 14 | TRBV28 | CASSLPQQGSVQYF
TRBJ2-5 | 15 | TRBV7-9 | CASSPRQGPQETQYF
TRBJ2-7 | 13 | TRBV6-1 | CASSVTGPYEQYF
TRBJ2-2 | 14 | TRBV21-1 | CASVGQGNTGELFF
TRBJ2-1 | 13 | TRBV7-3 | CASSPHSANEQFF
TRBJ2-1 | 14 | TRBV13 | CASSLGAGGPFSFF